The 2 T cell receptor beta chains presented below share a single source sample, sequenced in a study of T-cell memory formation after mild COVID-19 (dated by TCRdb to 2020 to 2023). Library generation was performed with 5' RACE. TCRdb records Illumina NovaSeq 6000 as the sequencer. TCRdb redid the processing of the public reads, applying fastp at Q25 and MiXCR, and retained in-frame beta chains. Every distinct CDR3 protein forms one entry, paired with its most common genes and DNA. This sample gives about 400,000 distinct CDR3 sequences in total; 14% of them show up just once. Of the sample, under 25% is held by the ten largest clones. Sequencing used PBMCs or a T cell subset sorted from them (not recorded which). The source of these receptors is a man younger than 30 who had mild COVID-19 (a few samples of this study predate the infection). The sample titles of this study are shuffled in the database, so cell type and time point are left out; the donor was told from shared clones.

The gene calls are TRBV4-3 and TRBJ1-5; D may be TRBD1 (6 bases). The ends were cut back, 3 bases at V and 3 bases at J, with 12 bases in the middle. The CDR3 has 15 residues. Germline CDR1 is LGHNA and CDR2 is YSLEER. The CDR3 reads CASSQDSLYNQPQHF. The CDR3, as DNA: TGCGCCAGCAGCCAGGACAGCCTCTACAATCAGCCCCAGCATTTT.

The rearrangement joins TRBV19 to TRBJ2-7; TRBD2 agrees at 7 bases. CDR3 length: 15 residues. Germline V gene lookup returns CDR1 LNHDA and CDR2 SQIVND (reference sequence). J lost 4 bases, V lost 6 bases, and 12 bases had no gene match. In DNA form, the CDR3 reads TGTGCCAGTAGGACAGCTAGCGGAACATCATACGAGCAGTACTTC. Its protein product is CASRTASGTSYEQYF.